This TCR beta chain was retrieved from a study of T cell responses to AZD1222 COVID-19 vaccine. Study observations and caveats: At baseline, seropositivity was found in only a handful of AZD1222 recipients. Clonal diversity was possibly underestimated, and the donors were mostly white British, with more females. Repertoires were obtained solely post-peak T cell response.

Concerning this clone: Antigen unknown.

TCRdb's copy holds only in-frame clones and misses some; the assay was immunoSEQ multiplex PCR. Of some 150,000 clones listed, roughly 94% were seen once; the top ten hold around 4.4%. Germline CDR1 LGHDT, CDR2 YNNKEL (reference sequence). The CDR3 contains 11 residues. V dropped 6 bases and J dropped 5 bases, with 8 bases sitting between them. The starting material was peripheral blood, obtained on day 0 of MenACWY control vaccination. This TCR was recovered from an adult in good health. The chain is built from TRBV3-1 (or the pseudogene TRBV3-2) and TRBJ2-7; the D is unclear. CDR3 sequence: CASSLSDEQYF. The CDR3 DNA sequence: TGTGCCAGCAGTCTCTCAGACGAGCAGTACTTC.